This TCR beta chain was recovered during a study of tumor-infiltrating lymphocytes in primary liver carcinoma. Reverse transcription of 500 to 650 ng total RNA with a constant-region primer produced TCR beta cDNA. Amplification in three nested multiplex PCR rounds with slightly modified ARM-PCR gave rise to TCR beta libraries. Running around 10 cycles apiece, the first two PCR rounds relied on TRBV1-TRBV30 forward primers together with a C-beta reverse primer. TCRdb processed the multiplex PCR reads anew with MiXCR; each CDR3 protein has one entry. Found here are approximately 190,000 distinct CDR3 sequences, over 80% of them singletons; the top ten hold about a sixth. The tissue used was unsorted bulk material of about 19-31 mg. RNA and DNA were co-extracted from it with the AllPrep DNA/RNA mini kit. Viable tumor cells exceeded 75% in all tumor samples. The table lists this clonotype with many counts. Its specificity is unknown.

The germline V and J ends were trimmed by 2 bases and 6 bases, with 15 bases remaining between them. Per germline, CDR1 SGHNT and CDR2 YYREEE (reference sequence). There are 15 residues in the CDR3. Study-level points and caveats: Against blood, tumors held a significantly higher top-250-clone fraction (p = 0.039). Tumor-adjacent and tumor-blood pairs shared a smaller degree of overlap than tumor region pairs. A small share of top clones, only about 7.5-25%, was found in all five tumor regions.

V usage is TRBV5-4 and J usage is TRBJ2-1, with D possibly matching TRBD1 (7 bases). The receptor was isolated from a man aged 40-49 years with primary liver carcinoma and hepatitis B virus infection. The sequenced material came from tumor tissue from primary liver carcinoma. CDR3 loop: CASSFPQGRSNEQFF. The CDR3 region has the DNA TGTGCCAGCAGCTTTCCACAGGGGAGGAGCAATGAGCAGTTCTTC. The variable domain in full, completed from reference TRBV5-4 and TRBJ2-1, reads ETGVTQSPTHLIKTRGQQVTLRCSSQSGHNTVSWYQQALGQGPQFIFQYYREEENGRGNFPPRFSGLQFPNYSSELNVNALELDDSALYLCASSFPQGRSNEQFFGPGTRLTVL.